The sequence of this T cell receptor beta chain was determined in a study of technical replicates of blood from a handful of donors (dated by TCRdb to about 2017). Via the germline V gene, CDR1 is ENHRY and CDR2 SYGVKD. V is trimmed back by 3 bases and J by 5 bases, and the junction contains 7 bases that no gene match accounts for. The CDR3 goes from the cysteine to the phenylalanine over 15 residues. The kept DNA is CDR3 alone, 45 bases in frame from the first base. Library preparation used the immunoSEQ multiplex PCR assay. Entries here come from immuneACCESS through TCRdb and include only in-frame sequences with V and J called. Some clones fail to appear in such tables; in the studies checked, an unresolved V gene covers under half of the shortfall, and the cause of the remainder is unknown. In all, the sample holds some 77,000 clones, and just under 95% of those were seen once. The ten most abundant clones make up around 0.4% of the sample.

A few counts support this clone. There is no known antigen for this receptor. No much larger clone exists at a distance of one base, and base qualities are not known. In this chain, TRBV10-3 is recombined with TRBJ2-7, with 10 bases in between that match TRBD2. Sequencing was performed on T cells isolated from PBMCs. This sequence was found in a human donor in good health. The bases read TGTGCCATCAGTGATAGGCTAGCGGGAGCCCACGAGCAGTACTTC. Translated, it reads CAISDRLAGAHEQYF.